The clone carrying this TCR beta chain was seen ten or more times. The target antigen is unknown. This entry belongs to a study of Graves' ophthalmopathy and Graves' hyperthyroidism. Germline assignment: CDR1 LNHNV and CDR2 YYDKDF (reference sequence). V dropped 4 bases and J dropped 0 bases, with 7 bases sitting between them. The CDR3 extends over 14 amino acids. TCR beta CDR3 regions were amplified from RNA transcripts. RT-PCR in the first round used HTBI primers; a second-round multiplex PCR followed. TCRdb analysed the multiplex PCR reads with MiXCR anew, one entry per CDR3 protein. Among 600,000 to 950,000 distinct CDR3 sequences listed, 40% were seen once. General study results and limits: Blood shared most expanded thyroid clonotypes above 0.001 frequency. With a specificity of around 77% and a sensitivity of 60% to 71%, the model predicted ophthalmopathy progression. Ophthalmopathy cases were distinguished from stable hyperthyroidism by a 13-signature model, reaching approximately 87% sensitivity and approximately 81% specificity.

The chain carries TRBV15 and TRBJ1-5; D not resolved. This sequence originates from an adult man with Graves' ophthalmopathy. The sequencing input was peripheral blood. The CDR3 here is CATSIGNSNQPQHF. The DNA for the CDR3 is TGTGCCACCAGCATCGGAAATAGCAATCAGCCCCAGCATTTT. The full variable domain, in which reference TRBV15 and TRBJ1-5 provide the parts outside the CDR3, is DAMVIQNPRYQVTQFGKPVTLSCSQTLNHNVMYWYQQKSSQAPKLLFHYYDKDFNNEADTPDNFQSRRPNTSFCFLDIRSPGLGDTAMYLCATSIGNSNQPQHFGDGTRLSIL.